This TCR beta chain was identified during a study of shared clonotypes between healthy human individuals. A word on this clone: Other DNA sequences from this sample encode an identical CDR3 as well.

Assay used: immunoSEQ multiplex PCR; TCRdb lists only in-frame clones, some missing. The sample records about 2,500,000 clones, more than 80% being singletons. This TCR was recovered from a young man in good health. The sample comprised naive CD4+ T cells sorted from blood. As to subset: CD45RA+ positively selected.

CDR3 region: CASSLGQGVSYEQYF. CDR3 nucleotide sequence: TGCGCCAGCAGCTTGGGGCAGGGGGTGTCCTACGAGCAGTACTTC. This chain connects TRBV5-1 to TRBJ2-7; 7 bases map to TRBD1. CDR3 size: 15 residues. Germline lookup yields CDR1 SGHRS and CDR2 YFSETQ. After removal of 0 bases from V and 1 base from J, the junction contained 4 bases not matched to a gene. The full variable domain, in which reference TRBV5-1 and TRBJ2-7 provide the parts outside the CDR3, is KAGVTQTPRYLIKTRGQQVTLSCSPISGHRSVSWYQQTPGQGLQFLFEYFSETQRNKGNFPGRFSGRQFSNSRSEMNVSTLELGDSALYLCASSLGQGVSYEQYFGPGTRLTVT.